A single sample is the source of the 6 T cell receptor beta chains below, sequenced in a study of cytomegalovirus exposure and HLA in healthy donors. With 60 Vbeta and 13 Jbeta primers, the PCR was carried out. Produced via immunoSEQ multiplex PCR; TCRdb's table is partial and in-frame only. The sample consists of about 180,000 clones, about 81% of them appearing once. Sequenced material: PBMCs. These receptors all stem from a man aged 35 to 55 in good health and CMV-seronegative.

The chain employs TRBV14 and TRBJ1-1; the D is unclear. This CDR3 contains 13 residues. The V gene lost 7 bases and the J gene lost 5 bases, with 14 bases spanning the gap. In germline, CDR1 is SGHDN, CDR2 FVKESK. CDR3 region: CASTLPGGTEAFF. CDR3 DNA: TGTGCCAGCACCTTACCCGGCGGGACTGAAGCTTTCTTT.

The chain employs TRBV7-2 and TRBJ1-2; TRBD1 is a possible D gene (6 bases). CDR1 is SGHTA, CDR2 FQGNSA, per germline. The CDR3 is 16 amino acids. Between the trimmed V and J ends, which lost 2 bases and 1 base, there was a span of 14 bases. DNA for the CDR3: TGTGCCAGCAGCTTAAGACGGTCAGGGGTTAACTATGGCTACACCTTC. It specifies CASSLRRSGVNYGYTF.

The chain couples TRBV6-5 to TRBJ1-4; tentative D call: TRBD1 (6 bases). V was shortened by 4 bases and J by 5 bases, with 11 bases between the two germline ends. CDR1 and CDR2 from the germline V gene are MNHEY and SVGAGI. This CDR3 is 14 amino acids long. In DNA form, the CDR3 reads TGTGCCAGCAGTTCCGGGACAAGAAATGAAAAACTGTTTTTT. Its protein is CASSSGTRNEKLFF.

In DNA form, the CDR3 reads TGTGCCAGCAGTTACTCGGCCAGGGGTTTTTACGAGCAGTACTTC. This sequence encodes CASSYSARGFYEQYF. This chain uses TRBV6-5 with TRBJ2-5; the D gene is possibly TRBD1 (6 bases). With the DNA end fitting TRBJ2-7 better, the J assignment may be wrong. CDR1 and CDR2 from the germline V gene are MNHEY and SVGAGI. The CDR3 contains 15 residues.

This clone was seen just once. J is TRBJ2-3 and V is TRBV7-3, with 8 bases that match TRBD1. The CDR3 has 15 amino acids. V was pared by 5 bases and J by 1 base, with 5 bases of the junction left unmatched. Germline V CDR1 and CDR2: SGHTA, FQGTGA. CDR3 sequence reads: CASSLQGAGTDTQYF. The CDR3, as DNA: TGTGCCAGCAGCCTTCAGGGGGCAGGCACAGATACGCAGTATTTT.

This clone has just a few counts. The rearrangement links TRBV28 to TRBJ1-4, with D unclear. The V gene lost 6 bases and the J gene lost 8 bases, with 10 bases spanning the gap. Per the germline V gene, CDR1 is MDHEN and CDR2 is SYDVKM. The CDR3 contains 12 residues. In DNA form, the CDR3 reads TGTGCCAGCAGGCCGGGAGGGGAAAAACTGTTTTTT. Its protein product is CASRPGGEKLFF.